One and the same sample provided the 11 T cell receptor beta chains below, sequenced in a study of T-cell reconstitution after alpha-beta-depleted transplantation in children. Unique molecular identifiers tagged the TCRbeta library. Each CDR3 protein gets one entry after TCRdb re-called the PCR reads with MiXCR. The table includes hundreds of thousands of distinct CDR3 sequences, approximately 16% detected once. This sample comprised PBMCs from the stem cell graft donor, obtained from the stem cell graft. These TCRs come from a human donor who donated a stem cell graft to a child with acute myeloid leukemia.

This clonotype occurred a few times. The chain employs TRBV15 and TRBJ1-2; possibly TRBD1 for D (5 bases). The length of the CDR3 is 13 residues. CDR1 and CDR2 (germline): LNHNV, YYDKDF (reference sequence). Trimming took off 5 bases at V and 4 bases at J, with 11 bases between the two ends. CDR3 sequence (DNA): TGTGCCACCAGCTCACGGGGGGGCTATGGCTACACCTTC. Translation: CATSSRGGYGYTF.

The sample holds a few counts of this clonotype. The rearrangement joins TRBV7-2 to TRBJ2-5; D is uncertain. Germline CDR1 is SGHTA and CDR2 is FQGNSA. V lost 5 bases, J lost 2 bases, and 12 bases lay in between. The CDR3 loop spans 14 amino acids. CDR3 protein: CASSPGQIQETQYF. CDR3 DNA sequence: TGTGCCAGCAGCCCCGGTCAAATACAAGAGACCCAGTACTTC.

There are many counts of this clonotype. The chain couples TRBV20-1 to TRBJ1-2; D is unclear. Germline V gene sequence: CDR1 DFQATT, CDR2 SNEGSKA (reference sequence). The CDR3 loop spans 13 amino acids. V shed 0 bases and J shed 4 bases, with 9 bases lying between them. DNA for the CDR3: TGCAGTGCTAGAGACAGGTTCGGCTATGGCTACACCTTC. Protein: CSARDRFGYGYTF.

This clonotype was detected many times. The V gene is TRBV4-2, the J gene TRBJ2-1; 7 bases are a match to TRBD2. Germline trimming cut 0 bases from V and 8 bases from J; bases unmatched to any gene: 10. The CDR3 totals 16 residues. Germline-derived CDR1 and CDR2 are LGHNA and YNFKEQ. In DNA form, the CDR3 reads TGTGCCAGCAGCCAAGATGAAAGGACTAGAGGCCATGAGCAGTTCTTC. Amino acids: CASSQDERTRGHEQFF.

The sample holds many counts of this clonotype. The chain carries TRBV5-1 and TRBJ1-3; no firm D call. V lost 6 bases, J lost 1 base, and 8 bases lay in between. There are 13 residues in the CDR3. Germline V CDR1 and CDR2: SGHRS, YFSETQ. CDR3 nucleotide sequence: TGCGCCAGCACTATCGGGTCTGGAAACACCATATATTTT. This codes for CASTIGSGNTIYF.

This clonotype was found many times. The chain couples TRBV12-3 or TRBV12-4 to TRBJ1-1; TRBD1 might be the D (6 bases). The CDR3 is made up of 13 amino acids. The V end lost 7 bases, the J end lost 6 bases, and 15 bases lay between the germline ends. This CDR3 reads CASILQGGAEAFF. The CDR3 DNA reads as TGTGCCAGCATTTTGCAAGGGGGGGCTGAAGCTTTCTTT.

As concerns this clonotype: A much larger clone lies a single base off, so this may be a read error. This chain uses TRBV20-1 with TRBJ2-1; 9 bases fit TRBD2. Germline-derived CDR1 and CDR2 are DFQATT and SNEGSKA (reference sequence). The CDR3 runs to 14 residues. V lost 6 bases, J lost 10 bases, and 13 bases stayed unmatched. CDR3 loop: CSAPSGGGAVEQFF. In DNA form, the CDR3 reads TGCAGTGCGCCCTCTGGCGGGGGGGCAGTCGAGCAGTTCTTC.

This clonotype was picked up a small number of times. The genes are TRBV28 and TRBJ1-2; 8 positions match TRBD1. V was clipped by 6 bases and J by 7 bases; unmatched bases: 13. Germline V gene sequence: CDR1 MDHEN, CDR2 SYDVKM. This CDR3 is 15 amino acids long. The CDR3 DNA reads TGTGCCAGCAGCTCTCGGGACAGGATACTGGGTGGCTACACCTTC. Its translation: CASSSRDRILGGYTF.

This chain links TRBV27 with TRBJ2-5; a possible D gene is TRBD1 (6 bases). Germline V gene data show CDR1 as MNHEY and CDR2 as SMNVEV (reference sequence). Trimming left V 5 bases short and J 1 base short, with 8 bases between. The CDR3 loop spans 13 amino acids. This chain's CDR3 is CASSEQGQETQYF. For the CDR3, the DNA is TGTGCCAGCAGTGAACAGGGCCAAGAGACCCAGTACTTC.

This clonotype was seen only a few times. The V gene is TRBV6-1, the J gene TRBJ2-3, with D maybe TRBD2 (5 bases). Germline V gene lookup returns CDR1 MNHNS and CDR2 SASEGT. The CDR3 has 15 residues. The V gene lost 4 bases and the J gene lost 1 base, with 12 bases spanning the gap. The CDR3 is CASSGHAGGTDTQYF. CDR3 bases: TGTGCCAGCAGTGGGCACGCCGGGGGCACAGATACGCAGTATTTT.

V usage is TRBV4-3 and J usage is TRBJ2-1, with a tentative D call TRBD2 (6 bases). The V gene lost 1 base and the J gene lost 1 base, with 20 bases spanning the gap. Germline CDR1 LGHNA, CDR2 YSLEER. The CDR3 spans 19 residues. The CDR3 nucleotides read TGCGCCAGCAGCCAAGGAAGCGTGGGAGGTATTGGGTCCTACAATGAGCAGTTCTTC. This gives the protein CASSQGSVGGIGSYNEQFF.